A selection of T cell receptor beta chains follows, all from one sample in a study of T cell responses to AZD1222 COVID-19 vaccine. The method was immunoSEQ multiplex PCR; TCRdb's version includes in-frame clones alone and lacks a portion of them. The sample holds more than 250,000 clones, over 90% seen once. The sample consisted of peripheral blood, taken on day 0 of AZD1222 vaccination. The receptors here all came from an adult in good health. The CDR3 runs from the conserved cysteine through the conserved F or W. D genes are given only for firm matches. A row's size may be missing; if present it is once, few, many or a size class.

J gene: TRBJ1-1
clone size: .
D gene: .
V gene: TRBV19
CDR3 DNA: TGTGCCAGTAGTGCCACCGGGATGAACACTGAAGCTTTCTTT
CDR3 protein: CASSATGMNTEAFF

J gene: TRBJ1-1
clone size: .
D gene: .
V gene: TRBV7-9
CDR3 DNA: TGTGCCAGCAGTCTACAGAACACTGAAGCTTTCTTT
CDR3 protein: CASSLQNTEAFF

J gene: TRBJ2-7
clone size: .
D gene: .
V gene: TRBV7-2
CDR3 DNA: TGTGCCAGCAGCTTAGGTCGGGGTACGCAGCAGTACTTC
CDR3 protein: CASSLGRGTQQYF

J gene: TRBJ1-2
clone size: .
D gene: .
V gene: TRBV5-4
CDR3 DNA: TGTGCCAGCAGCTTGAGGGACTCCTATGGCTACACCTTC
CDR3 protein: CASSLRDSYGYTF

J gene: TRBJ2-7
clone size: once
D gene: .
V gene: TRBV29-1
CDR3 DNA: TGCAGCGCCTCCGGAGGGAGCCGCTACGAGCAGTACTTC
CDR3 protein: CSASGGSRYEQYF

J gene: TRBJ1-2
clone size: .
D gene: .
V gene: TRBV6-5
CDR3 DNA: TGTGCCAGCAGTCGGACAGCTGATGGCTACACCTTC
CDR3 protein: CASSRTADGYTF

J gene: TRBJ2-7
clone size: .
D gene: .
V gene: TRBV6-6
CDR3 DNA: TGTGCCAGCAGTTACTCTGGGGCCCTCGAGCAGTACTTC
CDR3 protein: CASSYSGALEQYF

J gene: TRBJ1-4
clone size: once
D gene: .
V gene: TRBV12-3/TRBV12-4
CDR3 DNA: TGTGCCAGCAGTTTCTGGTCCGAAAAACTGTTTTTT
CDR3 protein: CASSFWSEKLFF

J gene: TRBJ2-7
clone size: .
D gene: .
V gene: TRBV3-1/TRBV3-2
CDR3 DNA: TGTGCCAGCAGCACCCCCCGGGCGGGTAGGTCCTACGAGCAGTACTTC
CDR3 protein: CASSTPRAGRSYEQYF

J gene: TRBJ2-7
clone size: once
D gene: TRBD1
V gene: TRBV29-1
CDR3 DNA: TGCAGCGTCGGACAGGGAAGTGAGCAGTACTTC
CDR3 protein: CSVGQGSEQYF

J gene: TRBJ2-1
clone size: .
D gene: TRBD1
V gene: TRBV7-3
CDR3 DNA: TGTGCCAGCAGCCGGGGACAGTCCTACAATGAGCAGTTCTTC
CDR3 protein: CASSRGQSYNEQFF

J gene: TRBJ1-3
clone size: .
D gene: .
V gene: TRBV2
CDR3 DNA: TGTGCCGTAACAGGAAACACCATATATTTT
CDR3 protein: CAVTGNTIYF

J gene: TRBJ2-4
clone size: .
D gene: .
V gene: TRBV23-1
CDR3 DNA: TGCGCCAGCAGGCCCCGACAGGACATAGCCAAAAACATTCAGTACTTC
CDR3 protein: CASRPRQDIAKNIQYF

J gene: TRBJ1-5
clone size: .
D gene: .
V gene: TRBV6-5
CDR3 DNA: TGTGCCAGCAATAGGGGAGGGTACAATCAGCCCCAGCATTTT
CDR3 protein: CASNRGGYNQPQHF

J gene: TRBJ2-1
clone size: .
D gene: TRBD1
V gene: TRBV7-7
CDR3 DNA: TGTGCTAGCAGCTTAGGGACAGGCCTTTCCTACAATGAGCAGTTCTTC
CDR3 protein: CASSLGTGLSYNEQFF

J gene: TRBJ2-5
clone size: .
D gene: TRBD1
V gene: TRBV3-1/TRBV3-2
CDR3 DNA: TGTGCCAGCAGTCCCGGGACAGGGGGTTTTCAAGAGACCCAGTACTTC
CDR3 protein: CASSPGTGGFQETQYF

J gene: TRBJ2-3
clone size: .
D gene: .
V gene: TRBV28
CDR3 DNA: TGTGCCAGCAGTAAGACAGCTAGCACAGATACGCAGTATTTT
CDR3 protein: CASSKTASTDTQYF

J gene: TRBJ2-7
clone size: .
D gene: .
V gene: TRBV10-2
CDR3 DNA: TGCGCCAGCAGTGAGACAGGGTATTCCTACGAGCAGTACTTC
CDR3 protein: CASSETGYSYEQYF

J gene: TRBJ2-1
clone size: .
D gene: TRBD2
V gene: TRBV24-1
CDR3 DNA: TGTGCCACCAGGACTAGCCTTAGGGATGAGCAGTTCTTC
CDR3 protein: CATRTSLRDEQFF

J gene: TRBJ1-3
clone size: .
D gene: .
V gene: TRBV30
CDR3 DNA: TGTGCCTGGAGTATCCTTCCGGGATCTGGAAACACCATATATTTT
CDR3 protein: CAWSILPGSGNTIYF

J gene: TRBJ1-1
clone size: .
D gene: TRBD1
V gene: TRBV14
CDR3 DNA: TGTGCCAGCAGCGTAGCCAGGGGGCCTCATGAAGGCACTGAAGCTTTCTTT
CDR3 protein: CASSVARGPHEGTEAFF

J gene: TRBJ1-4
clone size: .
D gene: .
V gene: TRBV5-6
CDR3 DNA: TGTGCCAGCAGCTTGTATAGCAGAAATGAAAAACTGTTTTTT
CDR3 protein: CASSLYSRNEKLFF

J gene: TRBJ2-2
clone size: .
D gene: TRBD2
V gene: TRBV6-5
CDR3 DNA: TGTGCCAGCAGTTACGGGGGAGGGCGGGACACCGGGGAGCTGTTTTTT
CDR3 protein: CASSYGGGRDTGELFF

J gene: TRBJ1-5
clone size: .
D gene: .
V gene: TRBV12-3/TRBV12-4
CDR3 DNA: TGTGCCAGCAGTTTGCTTCAGGGTCAGCCCCAGCATTTT
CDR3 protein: CASSLLQGQPQHF

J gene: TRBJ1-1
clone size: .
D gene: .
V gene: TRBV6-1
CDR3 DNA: TGTGCCACCTCCCCCCCATCCTACACTGAAGCTTTCTTT
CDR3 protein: CATSPPSYTEAFF

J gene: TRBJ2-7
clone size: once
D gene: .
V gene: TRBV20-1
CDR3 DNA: TGCAGCGCTACCTCCACCGAGCAGTACTTC
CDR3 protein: CSATSTEQYF

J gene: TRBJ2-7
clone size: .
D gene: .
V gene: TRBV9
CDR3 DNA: TGTGCCAGCAGCGACAAAGGGGGCGGGAGCACCCACGAGCAGTACTTC
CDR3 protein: CASSDKGGGSTHEQYF

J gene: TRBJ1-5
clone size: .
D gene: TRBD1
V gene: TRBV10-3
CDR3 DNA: TGTGCCATCAGTGAGCCGGGACAGGGCGAAAATCAGCCCCAGCATTTT
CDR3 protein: CAISEPGQGENQPQHF

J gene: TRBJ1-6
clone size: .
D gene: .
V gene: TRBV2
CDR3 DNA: TGTGCCAGCAGTGAACGGGGCAAAAGATCACCCCTCCACTTT
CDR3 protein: CASSERGKRSPLHF

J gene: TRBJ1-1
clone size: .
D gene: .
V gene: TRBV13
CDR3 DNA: TGTGCCAGCAGCTTTGAGGGGGATATGAACACTGAAGCTTTCTTT
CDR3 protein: CASSFEGDMNTEAFF

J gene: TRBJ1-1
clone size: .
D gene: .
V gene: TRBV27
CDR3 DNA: TGTGCCAGCAGTCCACAGGGTTTGAACACTGAAGCTTTCTTT
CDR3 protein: CASSPQGLNTEAFF

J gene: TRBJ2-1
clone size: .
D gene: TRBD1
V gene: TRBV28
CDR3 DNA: TGTGCCACCGCACCGGGACAGGGCCTCCGAAGGGATGAGCAGTTCTTC
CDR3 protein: CATAPGQGLRRDEQFF

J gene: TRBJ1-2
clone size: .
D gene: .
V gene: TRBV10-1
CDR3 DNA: TGCGCCAGCAGTGAGTCGGAGGGTTGGGGCTACACCTTC
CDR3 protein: CASSESEGWGYTF

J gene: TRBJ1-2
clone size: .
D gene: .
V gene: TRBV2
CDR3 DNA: TGTGCCAGCAGTGAACTCGGCAGGGCTGAAGATGGCTACACCTTC
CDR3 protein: CASSELGRAEDGYTF

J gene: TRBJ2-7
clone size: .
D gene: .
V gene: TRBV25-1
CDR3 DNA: TGTGCCAGCAGTGGAACACTTGGAGGGGAGCAGTACTTC
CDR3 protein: CASSGTLGGEQYF

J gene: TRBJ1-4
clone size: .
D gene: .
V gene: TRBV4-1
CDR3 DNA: TGCGCCAGCAGCTGGGACACCGGTAGTGAAAAACTGTTTTTT
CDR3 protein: CASSWDTGSEKLFF

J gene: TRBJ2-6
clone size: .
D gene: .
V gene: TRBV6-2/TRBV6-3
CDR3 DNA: TGTGCCAGCAGTTACTTACAGCTATCTGGGGCCAACGTCCTGACTTTC
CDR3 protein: CASSYLQLSGANVLTF

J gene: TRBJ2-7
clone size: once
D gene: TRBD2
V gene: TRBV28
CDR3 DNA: TGTGCCAGCAGTCGCCCGGCGGGGGGGATGGAGCAGTACTTC
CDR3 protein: CASSRPAGGMEQYF

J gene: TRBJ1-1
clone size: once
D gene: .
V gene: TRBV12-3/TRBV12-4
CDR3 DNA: TGTGCCAGCAGTTTCAGGGAACAGGGTGAAGCTTTCTTT
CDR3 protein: CASSFREQGEAFF

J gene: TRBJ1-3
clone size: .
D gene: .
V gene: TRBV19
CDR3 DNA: TGTGCCAGTAGTCCGGGACACTTCTCTGGAAACACCATATATTTT
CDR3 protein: CASSPGHFSGNTIYF

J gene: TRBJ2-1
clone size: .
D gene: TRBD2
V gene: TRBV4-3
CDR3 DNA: TGCGCCAGCAGCCAGACCTTAACTAGCGGGGGCAATGAGCAGTTCTTC
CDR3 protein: CASSQTLTSGGNEQFF

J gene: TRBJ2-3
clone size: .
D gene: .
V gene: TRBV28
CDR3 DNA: TGTGCCAGCAGGGGAGGCGCCACAGATACGCAGTATTTT
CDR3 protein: CASRGGATDTQYF

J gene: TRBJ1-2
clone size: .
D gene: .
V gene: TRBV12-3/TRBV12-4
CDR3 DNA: TGTGCCAGCAGTCTTATAAGTAACTATGGCTACACCTTC
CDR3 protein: CASSLISNYGYTF

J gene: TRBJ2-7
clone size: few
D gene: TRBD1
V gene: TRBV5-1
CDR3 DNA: TGCGCCAGCAGCCCTCCGAGGGGGCGGACCAACGAGCAGTACTTC
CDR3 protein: CASSPPRGRTNEQYF

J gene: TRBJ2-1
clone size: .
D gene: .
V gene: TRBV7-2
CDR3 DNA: TGTGCCAGCAGCTTAGGGCAGGGATTGGGTTTTGAGCAGTTCTTC
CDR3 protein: CASSLGQGLGFEQFF

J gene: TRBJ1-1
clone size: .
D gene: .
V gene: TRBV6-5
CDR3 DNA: TGTGCCAGAACCAGGGTTGGCGGCACTGAAGCTTTCTTT
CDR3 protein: CARTRVGGTEAFF